These T cell receptor beta chains were read from a single sample in a study of monozygotic twins with inflammatory bowel disease. TCRdb re-called the 5' RACE reads and gives one entry per CDR3 protein, without DNA. This repertoire includes just over 300,000 distinct CDR3 sequences. The source material was blood. The receptors shown here come from a human donor with ulcerative colitis or Crohn's disease, or a healthy co-twin of an affected twin (not recorded which). Each CDR3 is given with its conserved first and last residue.

v_call	j_call	cdr3_aa
TRBV25-1	TRBJ2-7	CASSESRTGFYEQYF
TRBV4-3	TRBJ1-1	CASSQTGGEAFF
TRBV12-3/TRBV12-4	TRBJ2-7	CASSRVATYEQYF
TRBV28	TRBJ2-1	CASSSRGSGGNEQFF
TRBV12-5	TRBJ1-1	CASGQGWTEAFF
TRBV19	TRBJ1-1	CASSTRDRGGTEAFF
TRBV7-8	TRBJ1-5	CASSLATGLNQPQHF
TRBV27	TRBJ2-3	CASRPGLAGLPSTDTQYF
TRBV20-1	TRBJ1-2	CSRTGGDSGAGKDYGYTF
TRBV18	TRBJ1-3	CASSSDRNGNTIYF
TRBV7-9	TRBJ1-4	CASSALATNEKLFF
TRBV29-1	TRBJ1-2	CSAKTGWDYGYTF
TRBV9	TRBJ1-1	CASSVGLGELTEAFF
TRBV7-3	TRBJ2-7	CASSPSGGNYEQYF
TRBV5-4	TRBJ2-3	CASSLDSVGDTQYF
TRBV10-3	TRBJ2-1	CAISDLDNSYNEQFF
TRBV7-2	TRBJ1-3	CASSLQGGTGNTIYF
TRBV29-1	TRBJ2-5	CSADRGGETQYF
TRBV28	TRBJ2-5	CASSLGLAGAQTQYF
TRBV7-2	TRBJ1-5	CASSTTGLSGQPQHF
TRBV7-2	TRBJ2-1	CASSHHSGSRDEQFF
TRBV27	TRBJ2-5	CASSYSPNQETQYF
TRBV12-3/TRBV12-4	TRBJ2-1	CASNPIGASYNEQFF
TRBV7-2	TRBJ2-1	CASSLVDLAGSTNEQFF